The clone carrying this T cell receptor beta chain came up a few times. TCRdb reprocessed the 5' RACE reads with MiXCR, giving one entry per CDR3 protein. The table includes fewer than 450,000 distinct CDR3 sequences, around 20% detected once. The source of the sample is a study of T-cell memory formation after mild COVID-19. The CDR3 has 16 residues. Germline V CDR1 and CDR2: SEHNR, FQNEAQ (reference sequence). The trim removed 5 bases at V and 2 bases at J, leaving 6 bases unmatched. The clonotype was recovered from an adult woman who had mild COVID-19 (a few samples of this study predate the infection). Cell type and time point are not known. The gene calls are TRBV7-9 and TRBJ2-1, with 10 bases that match TRBD2. The sample taken for sequencing was PBMCs or a T cell subset sorted from them (not recorded which). DNA for the CDR3: TGTGCCAGCAGCCCACCTAGCGGGAGAACCTACAATGAGCAGTTCTTC. Amino acids: CASSPPSGRTYNEQFF.